The 9 T cell receptor beta chains below come from one sample, sequenced in a study of CD8+ T cells in alopecia areata. Reverse transcribed after extraction, RNA yielded cDNA as the sequencing template. Assay used: immunoSEQ multiplex PCR; TCRdb lists only in-frame clones, some missing. The profile shows approximately 190,000 clones, 58% of them singletons. Sample treatment: oral pan-JAK inhibitor, 5-10 mg twice daily. This specimen consisted of CD4+ T cells sorted from blood, obtained at week 24, from a patient treated with tofacitinib. These receptors were obtained from a human donor with alopecia areata.

This clone was seen a single time. This chain links TRBV5-6 with TRBJ1-2, with no clear D. With 4 bases removed from V and 4 bases from J, the gap between germline ends came to 20 bases. The CDR3 is made up of 16 amino acids. Germline values: CDR1 SGHDT, CDR2 YYEEEE. CDR3 bases: TGTGCCAGCAGCCTGGTATCTTTCAGGCGGATCTATGGCTACACCTTC. It translates to CASSLVSFRRIYGYTF.

This rearrangement joins TRBV25-1 to TRBJ1-1, with 9 bases lining up with TRBD1. V was pared by 4 bases and J by 5 bases, with 5 bases of the junction left unmatched. Germline values: CDR1 MGHDK, CDR2 SYGVNS. The CDR3 has 14 amino acids. CDR3 coding DNA: TGTGCCAGCAGTGCCCTACAGGGGGCAACTGAAGCTTTCTTT. It is translated as CASSALQGATEAFF.

This rearrangement joins TRBV4-3 to TRBJ1-6; TRBD1 is a possible D gene (5 bases). V was pared by 1 base and J by 9 bases, with 10 bases between. Germline assignment: CDR1 LGHNA and CDR2 YSLEER. The CDR3 runs 14 residues. In DNA form, the CDR3 reads TGCGCCAGCAGCCAAGCCAGGGAAACTTCACCCCTCCACTTT. It translates to CASSQARETSPLHF.

In this sample, this clone turned up a few times. The identical CDR3 is also encoded by other nucleotide sequences in the sample. The genes are TRBV18 and TRBJ2-5; the D is unclear. V was shortened by 3 bases and J by 1 base, with 3 bases between the two germline ends. The CDR3 is 12 amino acids. Germline assignment: CDR1 KGHSH and CDR2 LQKENI. CDR3 amino acids: CASSPPQETQYF. CDR3 nucleotide sequence: TGTGCCAGCTCACCCCCCCAAGAGACCCAGTACTTC.

This clone was seen more than once but under ten times. The chain combines TRBV27 with TRBJ1-2; 11 nucleotides agree with TRBD1. The CDR3 length is 17 residues. CDR1 MNHEY and CDR2 SMNVEV come from the germline V gene (reference sequence). The V segment lost 5 bases and the J segment 4 bases; nucleotides outside the gene matches: 12. The CDR3 nucleotides are TGTGCCAGCAGTCCAGGACAGGGGGCGAGTTGGATCTATGGCTACACCTTC. It encodes CASSPGQGASWIYGYTF.

Comments on this clone: One end of the junction does not line up with germline, which may come from a read error. The V and J genes are TRBV5-1 and TRBJ2-2; D call uncertain. The CDR3 is 15 residues long. Germline V gene sequence: CDR1 SGHRS, CDR2 YFSETQ. The CDR3 DNA follows: TGTGCCAGCAGCTTGGCGGCTCGGAACACCGGGGAGCTGTTTTTT. Translation gives CASSLAARNTGELFF.

V usage is TRBV7-8 and J usage is TRBJ2-5, with D maybe TRBD2 (5 bases). The CDR3 is 15 residues long. The V and J ends lost 3 bases and 2 bases respectively, with 13 bases between them. Per the germline V gene, CDR1 is SGHVS and CDR2 is FQNEAQ. The chain's CDR3 is CASSLVRTLQETQYF. CDR3 nucleotide sequence: TGTGCCAGCAGCTTGGTCAGGACTCTACAAGAGACCCAGTACTTC.

This clone was seen a few times. This chain connects TRBV7-9 to TRBJ2-5; D might be TRBD1 (8 bases). Germline V gene lookup returns CDR1 SEHNR and CDR2 FQNEAQ (reference sequence). This CDR3 comprises 14 residues. Trimming cost V 5 bases and J 4 bases, with 14 bases left between them. CDR3 in DNA: TGTGCCAGCAGCACAGGGGGGGGCACAGAGACCCAGTACTTC. This translates into CASSTGGGTETQYF. The variable domain in full, completed from reference TRBV7-9 and TRBJ2-5, reads DTGVSQNPRHKITKRGQNVTFRCDPISEHNRLYWYRQTLGQGPEFLTYFQNEAQLEKSRLLSDRFSAERPKGSFSTLEIQRTEQGDSAMYLCASSTGGGTETQYFGPGTRLLVL.

The chain carries TRBV30 and TRBJ2-7; TRBD1 aligns across 7 bases. This CDR3 contains 13 residues. Germline V lookup: CDR1 GTSNPN, CDR2 SVGIG (reference sequence). The V and J ends lost 0 bases and 8 bases, in that order; junction bases with no gene match: 7. The CDR3 sequence is CAWSVRQGRKQYF. Here the CDR3 DNA reads TGTGCCTGGAGTGTACGACAGGGAAGAAAGCAGTACTTC.